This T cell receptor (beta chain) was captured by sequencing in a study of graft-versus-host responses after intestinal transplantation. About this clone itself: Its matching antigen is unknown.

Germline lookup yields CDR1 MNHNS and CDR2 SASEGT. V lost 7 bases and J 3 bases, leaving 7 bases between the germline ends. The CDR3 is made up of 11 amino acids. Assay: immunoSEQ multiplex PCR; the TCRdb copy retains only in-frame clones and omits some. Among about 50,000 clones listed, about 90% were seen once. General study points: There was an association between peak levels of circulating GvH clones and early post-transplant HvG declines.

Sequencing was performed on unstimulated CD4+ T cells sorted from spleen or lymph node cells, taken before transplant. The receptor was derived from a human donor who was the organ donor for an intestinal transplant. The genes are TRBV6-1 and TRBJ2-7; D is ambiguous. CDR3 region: CASNSFYEQYF. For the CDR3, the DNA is TGTGCCAGCAACTCCTTCTACGAGCAGTACTTC.